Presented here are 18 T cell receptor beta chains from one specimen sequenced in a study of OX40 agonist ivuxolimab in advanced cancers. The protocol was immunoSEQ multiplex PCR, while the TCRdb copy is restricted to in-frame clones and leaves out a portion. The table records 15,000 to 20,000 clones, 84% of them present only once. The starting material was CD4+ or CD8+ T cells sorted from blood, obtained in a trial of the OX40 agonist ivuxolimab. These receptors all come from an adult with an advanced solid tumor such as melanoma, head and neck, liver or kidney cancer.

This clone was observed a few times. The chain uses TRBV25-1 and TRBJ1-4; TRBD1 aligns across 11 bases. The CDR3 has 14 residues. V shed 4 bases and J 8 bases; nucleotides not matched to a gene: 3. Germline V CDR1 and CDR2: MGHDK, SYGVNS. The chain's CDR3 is CASSGTGGREKLFF. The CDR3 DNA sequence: TGTGCCAGCAGTGGGACAGGGGGCAGAGAAAAACTGTTTTTT.

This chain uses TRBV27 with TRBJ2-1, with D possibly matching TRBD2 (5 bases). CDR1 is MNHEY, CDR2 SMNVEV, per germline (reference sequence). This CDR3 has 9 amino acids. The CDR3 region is CAAGNEQFF. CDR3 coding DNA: TGTGCGGCGGGTAATGAGCAGTTCTTC.

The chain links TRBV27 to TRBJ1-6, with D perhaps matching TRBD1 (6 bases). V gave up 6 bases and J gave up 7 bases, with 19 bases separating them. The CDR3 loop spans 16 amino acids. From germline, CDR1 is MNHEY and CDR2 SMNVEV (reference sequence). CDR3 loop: CASSSPPRGRNSPLHF. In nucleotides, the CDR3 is TGTGCCAGCAGCTCCCCACCCAGGGGTAGGAATTCACCCCTCCACTTT.

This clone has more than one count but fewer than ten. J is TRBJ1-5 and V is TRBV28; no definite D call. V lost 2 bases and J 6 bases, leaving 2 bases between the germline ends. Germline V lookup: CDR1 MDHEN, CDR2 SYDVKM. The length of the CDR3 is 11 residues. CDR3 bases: TGTGCCAGCAGTTTAGGTCAGCCCCAGCATTTT. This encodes CASSLGQPQHF.

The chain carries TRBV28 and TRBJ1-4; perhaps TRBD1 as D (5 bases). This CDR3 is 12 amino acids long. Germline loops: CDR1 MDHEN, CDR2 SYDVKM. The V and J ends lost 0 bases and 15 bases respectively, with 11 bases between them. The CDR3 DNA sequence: TGTGCCAGCAGTTTATGGTCAGGGCGGGTGTTTTTT. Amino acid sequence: CASSLWSGRVFF.

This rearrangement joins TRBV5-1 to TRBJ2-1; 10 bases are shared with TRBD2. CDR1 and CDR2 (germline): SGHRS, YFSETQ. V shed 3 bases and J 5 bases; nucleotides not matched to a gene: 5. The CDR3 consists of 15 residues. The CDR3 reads CASSSGLAENNEQFF. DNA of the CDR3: TGCGCCAGCAGCTCTGGACTAGCGGAGAACAATGAGCAGTTCTTC.

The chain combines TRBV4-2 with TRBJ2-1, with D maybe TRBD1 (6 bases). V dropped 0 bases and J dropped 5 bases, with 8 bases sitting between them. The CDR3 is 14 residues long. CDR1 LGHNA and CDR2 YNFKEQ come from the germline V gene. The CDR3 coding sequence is TGTGCCAGCAGCCAAGATCCAGGGGACAATGAGCAGTTCTTC. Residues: CASSQDPGDNEQFF.

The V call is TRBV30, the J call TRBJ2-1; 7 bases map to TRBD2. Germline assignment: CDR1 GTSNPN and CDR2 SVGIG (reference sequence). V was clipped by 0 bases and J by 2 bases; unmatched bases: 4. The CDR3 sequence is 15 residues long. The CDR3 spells CAWSVRAGAYNEQFF. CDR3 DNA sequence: TGTGCCTGGAGTGTACGGGCGGGAGCCTACAATGAGCAGTTCTTC.

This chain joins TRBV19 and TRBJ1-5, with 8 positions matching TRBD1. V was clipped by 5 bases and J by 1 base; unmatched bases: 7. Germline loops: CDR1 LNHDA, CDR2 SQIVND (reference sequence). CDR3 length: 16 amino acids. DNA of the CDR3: TGTGCCAGTAGTTACCAGGGGGCTAGGAGCAATCAGCCCCAGCATTTT. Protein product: CASSYQGARSNQPQHF.

CDR3 in DNA: TGTGCCACCGGACTAGCGGGAAAGTACGAGCAGTACTTC. It codes for CATGLAGKYEQYF. The chain uses TRBV15 and TRBJ2-7; 12 bases are a match to TRBD2. The germline gives CDR1 LNHNV, CDR2 YYDKDF (reference sequence). The V gene end was trimmed by 8 bases and the J gene end by 4 bases; junction bases not matched to a gene: 3. CDR3 size: 13 residues.

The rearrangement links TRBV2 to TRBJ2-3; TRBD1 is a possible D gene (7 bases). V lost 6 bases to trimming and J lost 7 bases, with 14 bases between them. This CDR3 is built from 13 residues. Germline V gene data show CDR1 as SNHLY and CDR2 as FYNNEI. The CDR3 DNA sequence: TGTGCCAGCAGGGACTCAGGGGGGAATACGCAGTATTTT. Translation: CASRDSGGNTQYF.

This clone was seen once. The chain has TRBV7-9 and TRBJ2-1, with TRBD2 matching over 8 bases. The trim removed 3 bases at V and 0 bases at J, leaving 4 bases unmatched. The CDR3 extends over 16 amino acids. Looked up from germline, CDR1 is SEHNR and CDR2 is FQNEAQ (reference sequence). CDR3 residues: CASSFGSGSSYNEQFF. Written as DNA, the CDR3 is TGTGCCAGCAGCTTCGGCAGCGGGAGCTCCTACAATGAGCAGTTCTTC.

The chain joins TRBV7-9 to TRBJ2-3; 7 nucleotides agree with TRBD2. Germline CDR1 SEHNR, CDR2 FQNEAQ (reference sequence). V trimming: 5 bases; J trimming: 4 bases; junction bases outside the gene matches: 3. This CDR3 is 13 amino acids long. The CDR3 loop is CASSLAGADTQYF. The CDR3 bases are TGTGCCAGCAGCCTGGCGGGAGCAGATACGCAGTATTTT. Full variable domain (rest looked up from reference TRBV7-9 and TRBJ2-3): DTGVSQNPRHKITKRGQNVTFRCDPISEHNRLYWYRQTLGQGPEFLTYFQNEAQLEKSRLLSDRFSAERPKGSFSTLEIQRTEQGDSAMYLCASSLAGADTQYFGPGTRLTVL.

Here the CDR3 reads CASSSTDSSWNTIYF. Here the CDR3 DNA reads TGTGCCAGCAGCTCAACGGACAGTTCGTGGAACACCATATATTTT. The chain is built from TRBV7-6 and TRBJ1-3; TRBD1 is a possible D gene (6 bases). CDR3 length: 15 amino acids. Germline values: CDR1 SGHVS, CDR2 FNYEAQ. V was clipped by 4 bases and J by 7 bases, with 17 bases between them.

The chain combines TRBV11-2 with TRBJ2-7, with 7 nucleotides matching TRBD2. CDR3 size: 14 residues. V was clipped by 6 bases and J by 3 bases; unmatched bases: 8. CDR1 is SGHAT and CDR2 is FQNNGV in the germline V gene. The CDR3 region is CASSVGGSSYEQYF. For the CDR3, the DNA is TGTGCCAGCAGTGTCGGCGGGAGCAGCTACGAGCAGTACTTC.

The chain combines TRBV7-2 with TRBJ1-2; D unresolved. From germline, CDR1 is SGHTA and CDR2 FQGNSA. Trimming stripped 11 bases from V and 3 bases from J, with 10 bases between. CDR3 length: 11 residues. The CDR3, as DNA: TGTGCCGTATCTAATTACTATGGCTACACCTTC. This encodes CAVSNYYGYTF. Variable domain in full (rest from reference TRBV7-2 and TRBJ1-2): GAGVSQSPSNKVTEKGKDVELRCDPISGHTALYWYRQSLGQGLEFLIYFQGNSAPDKSGLPSDRFSAERTGGSVSTLTIQRTQQEDSAVYLCAVSNYYGYTFGSGTRLTVV.

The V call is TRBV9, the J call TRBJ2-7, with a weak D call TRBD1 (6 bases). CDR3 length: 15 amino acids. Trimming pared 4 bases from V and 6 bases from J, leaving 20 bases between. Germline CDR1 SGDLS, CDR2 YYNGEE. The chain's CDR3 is CASSLSPTGQFEQYF. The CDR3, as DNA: TGTGCCAGCAGCCTTTCCCCCACTGGACAGTTCGAGCAGTACTTC.

The CDR3 DNA is TGTGCCTGGGGTAGGGGCACAGATACGCAGTATTTT. Residues: CAWGRGTDTQYF. This chain connects TRBV30 to TRBJ2-3, with unresolved D. Germline CDR1 and CDR2: GTSNPN and SVGIG (reference sequence). The CDR3 spans 12 residues. With 5 bases removed from V and 1 base from J, the gap between germline ends came to 7 bases.